Below, 6 T cell receptor beta chains from the same sample are listed, as sequenced in a study of immune evolution from preneoplasia to lung adenocarcinoma. Only in-frame clones appear in the TCRdb table, and some are missing; sequencing was by immunoSEQ multiplex PCR. The sample records about 5,000 clones, over 80% being singletons. The sample was FFPE minimally invasive lung adenocarcinoma tissue. The receptors were sampled from a person aged 55-80 years with lung adenocarcinoma.

The J gene is TRBJ2-3, the V gene TRBV19; D gene ambiguous. The V gene's germline CDR1 is LNHDA and CDR2 SQIVND (reference sequence). Trimming cost V 6 bases and J 2 bases, with 12 bases left between them. CDR3 length: 14 residues. The CDR3 DNA reads as TGTGCCAGTAGCCCTGACCGAATCACAGATACGCAGTATTTT. This sequence encodes CASSPDRITDTQYF.

The rearrangement links TRBV6-1 to TRBJ2-1; 7 positions match TRBD1. With 8 bases clipped from V and 9 bases from J, the junction kept 10 bases outside the gene matches. Per the germline V gene, CDR1 is MNHNS and CDR2 is SASEGT. This CDR3 is 13 amino acids long. CDR3 protein: CASRDSFIGEQFF. In nucleotides, the CDR3 is TGTGCCAGCCGGGACAGTTTTATCGGTGAGCAGTTCTTC.

This clone was detected only a few times. The J gene is TRBJ2-2, the V gene TRBV5-4; D is uncertain. Germline V lookup: CDR1 SGHNT, CDR2 YYREEE (reference sequence). Trimming cost V 0 bases and J 1 base, with 7 bases left between them. The CDR3 spans 15 residues. Written as DNA, the CDR3 is TGTGCCAGCAGCTTGGAACTACGGAACACCGGGGAGCTGTTTTTT. Its translation is CASSLELRNTGELFF.

The chain combines TRBV7-2 with TRBJ2-1; the match to TRBD2 covers 16 bases. Per germline, CDR1 SGHTA and CDR2 FQGNSA. CDR3 length equals 17 residues. V was pared by 2 bases and J by 7 bases, with 5 bases of the junction left unmatched. The CDR3 sequence is CASSLRGTSGGVNEQFF. The CDR3 DNA follows: TGTGCCAGCAGCTTAAGAGGGACTAGCGGGGGGGTAAATGAGCAGTTCTTC. Variable domain in full (rest from reference TRBV7-2 and TRBJ2-1): GAGVSQSPSNKVTEKGKDVELRCDPISGHTALYWYRQSLGQGLEFLIYFQGNSAPDKSGLPSDRFSAERTGGSVSTLTIQRTQQEDSAVYLCASSLRGTSGGVNEQFFGPGTRLTVL.

CDR3 DNA sequence: TGTGCCATCAGCCGCGACAGTTACACCGGGGAGCTGTTTTTT. This translates into CAISRDSYTGELFF. This chain uses TRBV10-3 with TRBJ2-2; possibly TRBD1 for D (5 bases). The V gene lost 6 bases and the J gene lost 3 bases, with 11 bases spanning the gap. Germline CDR1 and CDR2: ENHRY and SYGVKD. The CDR3 totals 14 residues.

The chain recombines TRBV10-2 with TRBJ2-2; tentative D call: TRBD2 (6 bases). V was clipped by 6 bases and J by 2 bases, with 10 bases between them. The CDR3 extends over 14 amino acids. Germline CDR1 and CDR2: WSHSY and SAAADI. CDR3 loop: CASRTGTNTGELFF. The CDR3 DNA follows: TGCGCCAGCAGGACCGGGACTAACACCGGGGAGCTGTTTTTT.